The 14 T cell receptor beta chains reported below all come from one sample, sequenced in a study of T cells in Graves' hyperthyroidism and ophthalmopathy. The source material, RNA transcripts, was used to amplify TCR beta CDR3 regions. The study used the HTBI primer set for a first-round RT-PCR of the TCR CDR3. TCRdb reanalysed the multiplex PCR reads using MiXCR and keeps one entry per CDR3 protein. The sample includes more than 150,000 distinct CDR3 sequences, over 15% of them seen just once. The sequenced sample consisted of blood. These receptors were taken from a woman in her forties or fifties with Graves' hyperthyroidism.

This clonotype was seen many times. The chain links TRBV14 to TRBJ1-2, with no clear D. Germline V CDR1 and CDR2: SGHDN, FVKESK. The length of the CDR3 is 15 residues. Trimming took 5 bases from V and 5 from J, leaving 18 bases between them. CDR3 in amino acids: CASSGTATLLYGYTF. The DNA for the CDR3 is TGTGCCAGCAGCGGAACAGCGACTTTACTTTATGGCTACACCTTC.

The rearrangement links TRBV12-3 or TRBV12-4 to TRBJ2-7; TRBD2 matches 10 bases. The J segment lost 7 bases and the V segment lost 0 bases, leaving 12 bases of the junction unmatched. This CDR3 has 17 residues. The CDR3 nucleotides are TGTGCCAGCAGTTTAGCGATCAGCGGGGGGGCCTGGGTGGAGCAGTACTTC. It specifies CASSLAISGGAWVEQYF.

This clonotype has ten or more counts. The chain combines TRBV14 with TRBJ1-2; maybe TRBD1 (5 bases). Deletions cut 0 bases from V and 4 bases from J, with 12 bases between. The CDR3 loop spans 15 amino acids. Germline V lookup: CDR1 SGHDN, CDR2 FVKESK. The CDR3 is CASSQEAGSFYGYTF. The CDR3 DNA is TGTGCCAGCAGCCAAGAGGCAGGGTCCTTCTATGGCTACACCTTC.

The table lists this clonotype with a few counts. One base away lies a much larger clone, so this may be a sequencing read error. CDR3 DNA sequence: TGCGCCAGCAGCCCTTTAGCGGGGGCCACAGATACGCAGTATTTT. Protein sequence: CASSPLAGATDTQYF. This chain uses TRBV5-1 with TRBJ2-3; 9 bases fit TRBD2. Germline CDR1 SGHRS, CDR2 YFSETQ. The trim removed 4 bases at V and 2 bases at J, leaving 5 bases unmatched. The CDR3 covers 15 residues.

This clonotype was counted at least ten times. This sequence joins TRBV6-2 or TRBV6-3 and TRBJ1-1; D call uncertain. The CDR3 runs to 11 residues. Germline V lookup: CDR1 MNHEY, CDR2 SVGEGT. Trimming took off 6 bases at V and 11 bases at J, with 13 bases between the two ends. CDR3 sequence: CASRDGPWAFF. The CDR3 coding sequence is TGTGCCAGCAGGGACGGTCCGTGGGCTTTCTTT.

The table lists this clonotype with many counts. J is TRBJ2-1 and V is TRBV13, with D possibly matching TRBD1 (5 bases). V lost 1 base to trimming and J lost 4 bases, with 11 bases between them. Germline CDR1 and CDR2: PRHDT and FYEKMQ (reference sequence). CDR3 length: 15 residues. CDR3 residues: CASSLVSGIYNEQFF. DNA of the CDR3: TGTGCCAGCAGCTTAGTCTCAGGGATTTACAATGAGCAGTTCTTC.

V is TRBV7-2 and J is TRBJ2-1, with 11 bases that match TRBD2. Germline values: CDR1 SGHTA, CDR2 FQGNSA. V was pared by 5 bases and J by 4 bases, with 7 bases of the junction left unmatched. The CDR3 spans 16 residues. CDR3 nucleotide sequence: TGTGCCAGCAGCATTAGCGGGAGGGGCGTATACAATGAGCAGTTCTTC. It specifies CASSISGRGVYNEQFF.

This clonotype occurred many times. This chain joins TRBV19 and TRBJ1-1; D remains ambiguous. Germline V CDR1 and CDR2: LNHDA, SQIVND (reference sequence). The V end lost 3 bases, the J end lost 1 base, and 6 bases lay between the germline ends. The CDR3 runs 13 residues. CDR3 coding DNA: TGTGCCAGTAGTATTTCCTGGAACACTGAAGCTTTCTTT. Its protein product is CASSISWNTEAFF.

This clonotype showed up many times. The rearrangement links TRBV7-2 to TRBJ2-2, with TRBD2 matching 8 bases. The CDR3 is 14 residues long. Unmatched junction bases numbered 1, after V lost 1 base and J lost 6 bases. CDR1 SGHTA and CDR2 FQGNSA come from the germline V gene. The DNA of the CDR3 is TGTGCCAGCAGCTTAGACGGGGGGGCCGGGGAGCTGTTTTTT. The encoded protein is CASSLDGGAGELFF. Complete variable domain (other parts from reference TRBV7-2 and TRBJ2-2): GAGVSQSPSNKVTEKGKDVELRCDPISGHTALYWYRQSLGQGLEFLIYFQGNSAPDKSGLPSDRFSAERTGGSVSTLTIQRTQQEDSAVYLCASSLDGGAGELFFGEGSRLTVL.

This clonotype has at least ten counts. This chain links TRBV6-1 with TRBJ1-2, with D unresolved. In germline, CDR1 is MNHNS, CDR2 SASEGT. The CDR3 is made up of 13 amino acids. Deletions cut 9 bases from V and 5 bases from J, with 16 bases between. The CDR3 sequence: CASRPDGRYGYTF. The CDR3 DNA reads as TGTGCCAGTCGTCCCGACGGCCGATATGGCTACACCTTC.

In this sample, this clonotype turned up many times. The chain carries TRBV3-1 and TRBJ2-7; weak D call: TRBD1 (6 bases). This CDR3 is built from 14 residues. V was cut by 4 bases and J by 3 bases, with 13 bases left in between. Germline values: CDR1 LGHDT, CDR2 YNNKEL (reference sequence). DNA of the CDR3: TGTGCCAGCAGCCTCGGGGACACCTACTACGAGCAGTACTTC. This codes for CASSLGDTYYEQYF.

This clonotype was recorded many times. V usage is TRBV20-1 and J usage is TRBJ2-3, with D perhaps being TRBD1 or TRBD2 (5 bases each). Germline V CDR1 and CDR2: DFQATT, SNEGSKA (reference sequence). Trimming removed 6 bases at V and 0 bases at J, with 16 bases between. The CDR3 has 15 residues. Here the CDR3 DNA reads TGCAGTGCCAGACCTACCGGGACCAGCACAGATACGCAGTATTTT. Protein sequence: CSARPTGTSTDTQYF.

This clonotype has just a few counts. Here the CDR3 DNA reads TGTGCCAGCAGTTCGCTACAGGGAGGGAGCAATCAGCCCCAGCATTTT. It translates to CASSSLQGGSNQPQHF. This chain joins TRBV27 and TRBJ1-5; TRBD1 might be the D (6 bases). CDR1 is MNHEY, CDR2 SMNVEV, per germline (reference sequence). V was shortened by 4 bases and J by 1 base, with 14 bases between the two germline ends. The CDR3 has 16 amino acids.

The chain links TRBV7-6 to TRBJ1-1, with D hard to call. Trimming stripped 1 base from V and 1 base from J, with 13 bases between. The germline V gene has CDR1 SGHVS and CDR2 FNYEAQ. The CDR3 loop spans 16 amino acids. The CDR3 spells CASSLEATATNTEAFF. The DNA for the CDR3 is TGTGCCAGCAGCTTAGAAGCGACGGCGACGAACACTGAAGCTTTCTTT.